The rows below give T cell receptor beta chains drawn from one sample of a study of technical replicates of blood from a few donors. The method was immunoSEQ multiplex PCR; TCRdb's version includes in-frame clones alone and lacks a portion of them. The table has tens of thousands of clones, approximately 96% seen once. Sample: T cells isolated from PBMCs. The receptors were sampled from a human donor in good health. Each CDR3 is given with its conserved first and last residue. D genes are given only for firm matches. Part of the rows lack a size; the others show once, few, many or a class for expanded clones.

abundance: NA
j_gene: TRBJ2-3
d_gene: TRBD2
v_gene: TRBV4-1
CDR3aa: CASSQPLAGEATDTQYF
CDR3nt: TGCGCCAGCAGCCAACCCCTAGCGGGAGAGGCCACAGATACGCAGTATTTT

abundance: NA
j_gene: TRBJ2-2
d_gene: NA
v_gene: TRBV21-1
CDR3aa: CASSTLRGIRGPGELFF
CDR3nt: TGTGCCAGCAGCACGTTACGGGGGATCAGGGGGCCCGGGGAGCTGTTTTTT

abundance: once
j_gene: TRBJ2-3
d_gene: NA
v_gene: TRBV9
CDR3aa: CASSVKTDTQYF
CDR3nt: TGTGCCAGCAGCGTTAAAACAGATACGCAGTATTTT

abundance: NA
j_gene: TRBJ1-2
d_gene: NA
v_gene: TRBV4-1
CDR3aa: CASSQDRGFLYGYTF
CDR3nt: TGCGCCAGCAGCCAAGATAGGGGCTTTCTCTATGGCTACACCTTC

abundance: NA
j_gene: TRBJ1-2
d_gene: NA
v_gene: TRBV6-1
CDR3aa: CASSEAETGNYGYTF
CDR3nt: TGTGCCAGCAGTGAAGCGGAGACAGGAAACTATGGCTACACCTTC

abundance: NA
j_gene: TRBJ2-1
d_gene: TRBD2
v_gene: TRBV5-1
CDR3aa: CASSLVLAGGFNEQFF
CDR3nt: TGCGCCAGCAGCTTGGTTCTTGCGGGAGGATTCAATGAGCAGTTCTTC

abundance: NA
j_gene: TRBJ1-2
d_gene: NA
v_gene: TRBV19
CDR3aa: CASSMRGQGYTF
CDR3nt: TGTGCCAGTAGTATGCGGGGGCAAGGCTACACCTTC

abundance: NA
j_gene: TRBJ2-3
d_gene: NA
v_gene: TRBV7-9
CDR3aa: CASSLALGTDTQYF
CDR3nt: TGTGCCAGCAGCTTGGCACTAGGCACAGATACGCAGTATTTT

abundance: NA
j_gene: TRBJ1-5
d_gene: NA
v_gene: TRBV29-1
CDR3aa: CSVAGRDQPQHF
CDR3nt: TGCAGCGTTGCAGGGAGGGATCAGCCCCAGCATTTT

abundance: NA
j_gene: TRBJ2-2
d_gene: TRBD2
v_gene: TRBV7-9
CDR3aa: CAQGGTNTGELFF
CDR3nt: TGTGCCCAGGGAGGGACGAACACCGGGGAGCTGTTTTTT

abundance: NA
j_gene: TRBJ1-2
d_gene: NA
v_gene: TRBV28
CDR3aa: CASSFGGFVVGGPLGYGYTF
CDR3nt: TGTGCCAGCAGTTTTGGCGGCTTTGTGGTAGGAGGGCCTCTGGGCTATGGCTACACCTTC

abundance: NA
j_gene: TRBJ2-7
d_gene: NA
v_gene: TRBV11-3
CDR3aa: CASSFGLDSGYSYEQYF
CDR3nt: TGTGCCAGCAGCTTCGGTCTAGACAGTGGGTATTCCTACGAGCAGTACTTC

abundance: NA
j_gene: TRBJ2-5
d_gene: TRBD1
v_gene: TRBV5-6
CDR3aa: CASSLRQGQETQYF
CDR3nt: TGTGCCAGCAGCCTACGACAGGGCCAAGAGACCCAGTACTTC

abundance: NA
j_gene: TRBJ2-5
d_gene: TRBD2
v_gene: TRBV5-6
CDR3aa: CASIGRGGQETQYF
CDR3nt: TGTGCCAGCATTGGCCGCGGGGGCCAAGAGACCCAGTACTTC

abundance: once
j_gene: TRBJ1-1
d_gene: NA
v_gene: TRBV10-1
CDR3aa: CASSEDDRRHTEAFF
CDR3nt: TGCGCCAGCAGTGAGGACGACAGGAGACACACTGAAGCTTTCTTT

abundance: NA
j_gene: TRBJ1-3
d_gene: NA
v_gene: TRBV6-1
CDR3aa: CASSALDSSGNTIYF
CDR3nt: TGTGCCAGCAGTGCCCTAGACAGCTCTGGAAACACCATATATTTT

abundance: NA
j_gene: TRBJ1-5
d_gene: NA
v_gene: TRBV4-1
CDR3aa: CASSQESAQATSNQPQHF
CDR3nt: TGCGCCAGCAGCCAAGAATCCGCGCAGGCGACCTCGAATCAGCCCCAGCATTTT

abundance: NA
j_gene: TRBJ1-3
d_gene: NA
v_gene: TRBV7-7
CDR3aa: CASSSLSGGDRNTIYF
CDR3nt: TGTGCTAGCAGCTCCCTTAGTGGGGGGGATAGAAACACCATATATTTT

abundance: NA
j_gene: TRBJ1-2
d_gene: TRBD1
v_gene: TRBV30
CDR3aa: CAWDRTGGFFGYTF
CDR3nt: TGTGCCTGGGACCGGACAGGTGGCTTTTTTGGTTACACCTTC

abundance: NA
j_gene: TRBJ1-6
d_gene: TRBD1
v_gene: TRBV14
CDR3aa: CASSPEGQGNSPLHF
CDR3nt: TGTGCCAGCAGCCCAGAGGGACAGGGTAATTCACCCCTCCACTTT

abundance: NA
j_gene: TRBJ2-3
d_gene: TRBD2
v_gene: TRBV13
CDR3aa: CASSYGLAADTQYF
CDR3nt: TGTGCCAGCAGCTACGGACTAGCGGCAGATACGCAGTATTTT

abundance: NA
j_gene: TRBJ2-3
d_gene: TRBD2
v_gene: TRBV6-1
CDR3aa: CASSGGLALGSHTQYF
CDR3nt: TGTGCCAGCAGTGGGGGACTAGCCTTAGGTTCACATACGCAGTATTTT